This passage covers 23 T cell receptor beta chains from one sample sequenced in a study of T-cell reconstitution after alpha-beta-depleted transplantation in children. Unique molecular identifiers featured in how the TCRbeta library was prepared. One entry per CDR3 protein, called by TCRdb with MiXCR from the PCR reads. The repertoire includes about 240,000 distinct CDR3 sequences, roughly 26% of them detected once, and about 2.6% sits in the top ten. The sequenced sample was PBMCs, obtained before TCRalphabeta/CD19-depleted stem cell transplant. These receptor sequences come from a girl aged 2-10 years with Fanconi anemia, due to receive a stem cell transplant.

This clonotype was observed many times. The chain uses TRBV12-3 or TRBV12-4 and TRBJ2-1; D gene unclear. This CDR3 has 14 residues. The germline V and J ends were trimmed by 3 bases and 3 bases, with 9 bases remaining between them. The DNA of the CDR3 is TGTGCCAGCAGTTTGGGCGGAAACTACAATGAGCAGTTCTTC. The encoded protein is CASSLGGNYNEQFF.

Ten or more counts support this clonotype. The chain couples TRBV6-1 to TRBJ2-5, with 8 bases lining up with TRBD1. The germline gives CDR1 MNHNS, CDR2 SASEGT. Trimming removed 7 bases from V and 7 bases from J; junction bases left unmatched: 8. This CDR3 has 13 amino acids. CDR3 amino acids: CASNQGAPGTQYF. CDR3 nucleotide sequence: TGTGCCAGCAACCAGGGGGCGCCGGGGACCCAGTACTTC.

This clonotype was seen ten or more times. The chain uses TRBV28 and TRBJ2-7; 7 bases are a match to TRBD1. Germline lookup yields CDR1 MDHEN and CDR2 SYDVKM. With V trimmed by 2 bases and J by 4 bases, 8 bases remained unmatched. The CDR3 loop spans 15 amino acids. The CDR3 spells CASSLRTGEMYEQYF. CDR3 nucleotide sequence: TGTGCCAGCAGTTTAAGAACAGGGGAAATGTACGAGCAGTACTTC.

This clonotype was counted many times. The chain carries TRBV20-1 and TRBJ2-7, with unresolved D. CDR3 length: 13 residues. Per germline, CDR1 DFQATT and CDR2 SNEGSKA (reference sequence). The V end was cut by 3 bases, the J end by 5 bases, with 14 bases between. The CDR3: CSASLGPFDEQYF. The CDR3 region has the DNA TGCAGTGCTAGTCTCGGTCCTTTCGACGAGCAGTACTTC.

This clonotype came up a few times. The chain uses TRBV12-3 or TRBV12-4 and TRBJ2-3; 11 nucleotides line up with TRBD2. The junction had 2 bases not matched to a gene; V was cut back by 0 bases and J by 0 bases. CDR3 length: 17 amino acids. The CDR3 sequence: CASSLALAGGSTDTQYF. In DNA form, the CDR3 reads TGTGCCAGCAGTTTAGCCCTAGCGGGGGGCAGCACAGATACGCAGTATTTT.

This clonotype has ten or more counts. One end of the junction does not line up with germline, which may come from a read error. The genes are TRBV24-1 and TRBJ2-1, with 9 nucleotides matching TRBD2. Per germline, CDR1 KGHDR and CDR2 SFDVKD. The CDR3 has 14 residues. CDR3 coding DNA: TGTGCCACCAGCGATTTAGCGGGGGTCGATGAGCAGTTCTTC. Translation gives CATSDLAGVDEQFF.

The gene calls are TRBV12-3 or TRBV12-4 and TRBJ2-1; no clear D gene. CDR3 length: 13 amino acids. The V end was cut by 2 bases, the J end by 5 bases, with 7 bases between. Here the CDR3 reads CASSLSPHNEQFF. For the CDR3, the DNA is TGTGCCAGCAGTTTATCCCCACACAATGAGCAGTTCTTC.

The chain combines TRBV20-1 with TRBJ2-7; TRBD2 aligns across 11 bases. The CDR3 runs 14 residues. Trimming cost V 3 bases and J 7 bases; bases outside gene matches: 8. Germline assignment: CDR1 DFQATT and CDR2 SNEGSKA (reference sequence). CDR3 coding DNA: TGCAGTGCTAGCCAACTAGCGGGAGTTGGTGAGCAGTACTTC. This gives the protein CSASQLAGVGEQYF.

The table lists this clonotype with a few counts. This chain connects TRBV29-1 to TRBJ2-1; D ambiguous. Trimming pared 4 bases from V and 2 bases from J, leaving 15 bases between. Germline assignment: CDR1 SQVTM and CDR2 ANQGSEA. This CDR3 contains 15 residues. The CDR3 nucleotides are TGCAGCGTTGCCCCCCCCGCAGGAGCCTACAATGAGCAGTTCTTC. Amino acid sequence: CSVAPPAGAYNEQFF.

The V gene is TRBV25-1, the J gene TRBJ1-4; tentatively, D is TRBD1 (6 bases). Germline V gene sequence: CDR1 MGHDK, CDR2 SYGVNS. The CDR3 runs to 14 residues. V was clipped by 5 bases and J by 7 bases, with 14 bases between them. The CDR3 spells CASSKGQRGEKLFF. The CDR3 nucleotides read TGTGCCAGCAGTAAAGGACAGCGGGGTGAAAAACTGTTTTTT.

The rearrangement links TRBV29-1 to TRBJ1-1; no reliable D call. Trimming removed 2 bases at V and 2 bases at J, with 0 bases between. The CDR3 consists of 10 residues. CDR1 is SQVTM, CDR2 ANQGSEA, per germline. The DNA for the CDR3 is TGCAGCGTTGAAAACACTGAAGCTTTCTTT. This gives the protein CSVENTEAFF. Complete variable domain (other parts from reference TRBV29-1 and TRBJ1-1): SAVISQKPSRDICQRGTSLTIQCQVDSQVTMMFWYRQQPGQSLTLIATANQGSEATYESGFVIDKFPISRPNLTFSTLTVSNMSPEDSSIYLCSVENTEAFFGQGTRLTVV.

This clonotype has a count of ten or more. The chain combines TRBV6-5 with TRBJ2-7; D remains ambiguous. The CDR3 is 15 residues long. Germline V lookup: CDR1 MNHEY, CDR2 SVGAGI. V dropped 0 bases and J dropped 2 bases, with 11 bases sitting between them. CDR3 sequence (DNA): TGTGCCAGCAGTTACTCGCAAGAGATAACCTACGAGCAGTACTTC. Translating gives CASSYSQEITYEQYF.

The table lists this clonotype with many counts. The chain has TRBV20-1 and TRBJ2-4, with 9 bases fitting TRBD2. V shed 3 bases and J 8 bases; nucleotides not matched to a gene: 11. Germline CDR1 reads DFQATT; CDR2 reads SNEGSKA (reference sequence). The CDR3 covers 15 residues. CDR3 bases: TGCAGTGCTAGTCGAAGGCTAGCGGGAACGGACATTCAGTACTTC. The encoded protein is CSASRRLAGTDIQYF.

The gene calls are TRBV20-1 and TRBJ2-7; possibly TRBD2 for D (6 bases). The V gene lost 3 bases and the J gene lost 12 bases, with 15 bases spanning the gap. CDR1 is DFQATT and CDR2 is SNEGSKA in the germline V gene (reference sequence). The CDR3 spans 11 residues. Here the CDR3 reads CSARMGLPGYF. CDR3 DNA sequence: TGCAGTGCTAGGATGGGACTTCCGGGGTACTTC.

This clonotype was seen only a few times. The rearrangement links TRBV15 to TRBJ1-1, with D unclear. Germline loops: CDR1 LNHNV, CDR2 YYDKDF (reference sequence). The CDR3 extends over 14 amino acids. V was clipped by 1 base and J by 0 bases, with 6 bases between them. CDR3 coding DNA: TGTGCCACCAGCAGAGCACCGTTGAACACTGAAGCTTTCTTT. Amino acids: CATSRAPLNTEAFF.

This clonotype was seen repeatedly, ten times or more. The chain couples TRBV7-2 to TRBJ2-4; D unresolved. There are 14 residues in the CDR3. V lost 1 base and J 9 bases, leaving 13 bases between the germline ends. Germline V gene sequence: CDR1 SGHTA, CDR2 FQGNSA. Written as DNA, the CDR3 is TGTGCCAGCAGCTTAGGGCCTGTTTTCGGCATTCAGTACTTC. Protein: CASSLGPVFGIQYF.

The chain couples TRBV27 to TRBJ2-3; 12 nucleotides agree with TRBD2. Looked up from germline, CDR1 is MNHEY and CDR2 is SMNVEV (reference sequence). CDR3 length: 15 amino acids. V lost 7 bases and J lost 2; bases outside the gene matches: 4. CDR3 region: CASKLAGGPTDTQYF. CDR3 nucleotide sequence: TGTGCCAGCAAACTAGCGGGGGGCCCCACAGATACGCAGTATTTT.

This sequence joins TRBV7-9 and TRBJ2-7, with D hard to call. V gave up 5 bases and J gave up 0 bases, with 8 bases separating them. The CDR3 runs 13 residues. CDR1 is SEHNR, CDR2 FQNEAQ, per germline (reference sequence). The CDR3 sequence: CASSPESSYEQYF. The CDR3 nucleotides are TGTGCCAGCAGCCCCGAGTCCTCCTACGAGCAGTACTTC.

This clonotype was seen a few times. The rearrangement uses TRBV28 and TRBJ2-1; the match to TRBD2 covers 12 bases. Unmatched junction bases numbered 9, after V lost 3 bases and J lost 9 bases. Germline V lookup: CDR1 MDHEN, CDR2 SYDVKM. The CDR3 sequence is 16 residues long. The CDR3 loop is CASSFALAGGRSEQFF. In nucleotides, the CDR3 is TGTGCCAGCAGTTTTGCACTAGCGGGAGGAAGGAGTGAGCAGTTCTTC.

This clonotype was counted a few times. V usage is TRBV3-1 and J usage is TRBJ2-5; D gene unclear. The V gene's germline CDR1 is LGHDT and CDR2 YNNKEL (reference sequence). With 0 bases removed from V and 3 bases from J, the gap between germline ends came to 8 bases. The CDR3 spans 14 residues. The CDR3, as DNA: TGTGCCAGCAGCCAAGATTTGGGAAAAGAGACCCAGTACTTC. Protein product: CASSQDLGKETQYF.

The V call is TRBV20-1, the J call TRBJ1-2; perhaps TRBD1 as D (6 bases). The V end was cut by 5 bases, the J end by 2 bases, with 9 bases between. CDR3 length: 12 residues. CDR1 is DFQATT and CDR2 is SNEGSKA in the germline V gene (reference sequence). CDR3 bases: TGCAGTGCTGAACAGGGAAACTATGGCTACACCTTC. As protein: CSAEQGNYGYTF.

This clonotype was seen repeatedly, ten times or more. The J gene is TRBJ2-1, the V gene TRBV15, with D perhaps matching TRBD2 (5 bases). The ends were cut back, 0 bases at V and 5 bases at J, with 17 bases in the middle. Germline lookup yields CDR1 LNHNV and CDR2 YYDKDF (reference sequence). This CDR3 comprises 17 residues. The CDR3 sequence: CATSRDWTGLTHNEQFF. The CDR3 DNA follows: TGTGCCACCAGCAGAGATTGGACTGGGCTGACTCACAATGAGCAGTTCTTC.

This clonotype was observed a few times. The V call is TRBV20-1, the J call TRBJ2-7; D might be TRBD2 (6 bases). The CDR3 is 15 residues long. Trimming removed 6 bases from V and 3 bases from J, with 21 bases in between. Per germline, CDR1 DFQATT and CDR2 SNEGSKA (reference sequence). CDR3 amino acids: CSAKDPTSPFYEQYF. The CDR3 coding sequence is TGCAGTGCGAAAGATCCTACTAGCCCTTTCTACGAGCAGTACTTC.